This paragraph covers one T cell receptor (beta chain) sequence. The germline CDR1 and CDR2 sequences are LNHNV and YYDKDF (reference sequence). The CDR3 runs 15 residues. Trimming took 1 base from V and 0 from J, leaving 10 bases between them. TCRdb reprocessed the RT-PCR reads with MiXCR, giving one entry per CDR3 protein. The table includes more than 600,000 distinct CDR3 sequences, 12% to 15% detected once. The receptor was isolated from a female donor in good health, serving as a healthy control. The specimen sequenced was memory CD4+ T cells from blood. This chain links TRBV15 with TRBJ2-7, with D uncertain. CDR3 amino acids: CATSRGGSSSYEQYF. The CDR3 nucleotides read TGTGCCACCAGCAGAGGGGGATCCTCCTCCTACGAGCAGTACTTC.